The 24 T cell receptor beta chains below were found in one sample sequenced in a study of T cell responses to AZD1222 COVID-19 vaccine. Repertoires were generated with immunoSEQ multiplex PCR, while TCRdb's copy carries only in-frame clones and drops some. Among about 110,000 clones listed, approximately 90% were seen once. The material was peripheral blood, obtained on day 0 of MenACWY control vaccination. These TCRs come from an adult in good health.

This clone was seen a few times. The chain employs TRBV29-1 and TRBJ1-1; D remains ambiguous. The V gene lost 3 bases and the J gene lost 6 bases, with 5 bases spanning the gap. CDR3 length: 10 residues. CDR1 and CDR2 from the germline V gene are SQVTM and ANQGSEA. CDR3 sequence reads: CSVEGPEAFF. CDR3 DNA sequence: TGCAGCGTTGAGGGTCCTGAAGCTTTCTTT.

As to this clone: Different DNA sequences within this sample yield the same CDR3. V usage is TRBV7-9 and J usage is TRBJ1-1; D not resolved. V lost 5 bases, J lost 6 bases, and 4 bases lay in between. The CDR3 is made up of 10 amino acids. CDR1 SEHNR and CDR2 FQNEAQ come from the germline V gene (reference sequence). The CDR3 region is CASSPPEAFF. The CDR3 DNA follows: TGTGCCAGCAGCCCCCCTGAAGCTTTCTTT.

This clone has a handful of counts. The chain couples TRBV6-5 to TRBJ1-2; D is uncertain. Trimming stripped 0 bases from V and 4 bases from J, with 12 bases between. The CDR3 extends over 15 amino acids. The germline V gene has CDR1 MNHEY and CDR2 SVGAGI. Here the CDR3 DNA reads TGTGCCAGCAGTTACTCGAGTGCAGGACTCTATGGCTACACCTTC. It specifies CASSYSSAGLYGYTF.

This clone was observed a handful of times. J is TRBJ1-2 and V is TRBV7-9; tentative D call: TRBD1 (6 bases). V was cut by 5 bases and J by 10 bases, with 17 bases left in between. The germline CDR1 and CDR2 sequences are SEHNR and FQNEAQ (reference sequence). The CDR3 is 13 amino acids. The CDR3 nucleotides are TGTGCCAGCAGCCCCTTGCGGACAGCGCCCTACACCTTC. This encodes CASSPLRTAPYTF.

CDR3 sequence: CATSRDRFGQAGNTIYF. The CDR3 nucleotides read TGTGCCACCAGCAGAGATCGTTTCGGACAGGCCGGAAACACCATATATTTT. The rearrangement uses TRBV15 and TRBJ1-3; 7 nucleotides align to TRBD1. J gave up 4 bases and V 0 bases, and 9 bases lay outside the gene matches. There are 17 residues in the CDR3. Germline V CDR1 and CDR2: LNHNV, YYDKDF (reference sequence). Full variable domain (missing parts from reference TRBV15 and TRBJ1-3): DAMVIQNPRYQVTQFGKPVTLSCSQTLNHNVMYWYQQKSSQAPKLLFHYYDKDFNNEADTPDNFQSRRPNTSFCFLDIRSPGLGDTAMYLCATSRDRFGQAGNTIYFGEGSWLTVV.

The V and J genes are TRBV7-9 and TRBJ1-6, with 10 bases that match TRBD1. Germline trimming cut 3 bases from V and 9 bases from J; bases unmatched to any gene: 2. CDR3 length equals 14 residues. Germline-derived CDR1 and CDR2 are SEHNR and FQNEAQ (reference sequence). The CDR3 is CASSLGTGVSPLHF. Here the CDR3 DNA reads TGTGCCAGCAGCTTGGGGACAGGGGTTTCACCCCTCCACTTT.

This chain connects TRBV3-1 (or the pseudogene TRBV3-2) to TRBJ1-2, with TRBD1 matching 7 bases. There are 14 residues in the CDR3. Germline V CDR1 and CDR2: LGHDT, YNNKEL (reference sequence). The V and J ends lost 5 bases and 1 base, in that order; junction bases with no gene match: 4. The CDR3 here is CASSVQGINYGYTF. DNA of the CDR3: TGTGCCAGCAGCGTACAGGGGATTAACTATGGCTACACCTTC.

The chain has TRBV7-6 and TRBJ1-6; D not certain. Trimming removed 1 base from V and 7 bases from J, with 11 bases in between. This CDR3 region has 15 residues. The germline gives CDR1 SGHVS, CDR2 FNYEAQ. The CDR3 region is CASSLESTGNSPLHF. The DNA of the CDR3 is TGTGCCAGCAGCTTAGAATCCACGGGCAATTCACCCCTCCACTTT.

This rearrangement joins TRBV29-1 to TRBJ2-1; D is perhaps TRBD1 (5 bases). V was clipped by 6 bases and J by 3 bases, with 15 bases between them. CDR1 SQVTM and CDR2 ANQGSEA come from the germline V gene. The CDR3 is 14 residues long. CDR3 sequence reads: CSVLRQGYYNEQFF. CDR3 bases: TGCAGCGTCCTGCGGCAGGGCTACTACAATGAGCAGTTCTTC.

About this clone itself: The CDR3 ends on some other residue instead of the conserved phenylalanine or tryptophan, so this is likely a read error. The chain joins TRBV7-3 to TRBJ1-2; the match to TRBD1 covers 7 bases. Trimming removed 1 base from V and 1 base from J; junction bases left unmatched: 3. This CDR3 region has 15 residues. Germline V gene data show CDR1 as SGHTA and CDR2 as FQGTGA. Here the CDR3 reads CASSLSTGDNYGYTL. Written as DNA, the CDR3 is TGTGCCAGCAGCTTAAGTACAGGGGATAACTATGGCTACACCCTC.

About this clone: Different DNA sequences within this sample yield the same CDR3. This CDR3 reads CASSQQGAGEKLFF. The DNA of the CDR3 is TGCGCCAGCAGCCAACAGGGGGCGGGTGAAAAACTGTTTTTT. The chain uses TRBV4-1 and TRBJ1-4, with 8 bases matching TRBD1. The germline gives CDR1 MGHRA, CDR2 YSYEKL. CDR3 length: 14 amino acids. With V trimmed by 2 bases and J by 7 bases, 3 bases remained unmatched.

V gene TRBV28 combines with J gene TRBJ2-3, with D uncertain. Per germline, CDR1 MDHEN and CDR2 SYDVKM. The CDR3 totals 13 residues. V was trimmed by 11 bases and J by 4 bases, leaving 16 bases between them. In DNA, the CDR3 is TGTGCCTCGCACGGGCAGGTCCCAGATACGCAGTATTTT. It codes for CASHGQVPDTQYF.

This clone was observed once. This chain joins TRBV19 and TRBJ2-2, with a weak D call TRBD2 (5 bases). The CDR3 contains 14 residues. V dropped 5 bases and J dropped 7 bases, with 14 bases sitting between them. Germline V gene lookup returns CDR1 LNHDA and CDR2 SQIVND (reference sequence). The CDR3 coding sequence is TGTGCCAGTAGTGGTTTTGTTGCGGGCGGGGAGCTGTTTTTT. Amino acid sequence: CASSGFVAGGELFF. Variable domain in full (rest from reference TRBV19 and TRBJ2-2): DGGITQSPKYLFRKEGQNVTLSCEQNLNHDAMYWYRQDPGQGLRLIYYSQIVNDFQKGDIAEGYSVSREKKESFPLTVTSAQKNPTAFYLCASSGFVAGGELFFGEGSRLTVL.

The V gene is TRBV19, the J gene TRBJ1-3; D call uncertain. This CDR3 is 12 amino acids long. V was clipped by 11 bases and J by 0 bases, with 8 bases between them. Per the germline V gene, CDR1 is LNHDA and CDR2 is SQIVND (reference sequence). Here the CDR3 DNA reads TGTGCCTGTGAGAGCTCTGGAAACACCATATATTTT. Translating it yields CACESSGNTIYF.

This chain uses TRBV4-2 with TRBJ1-1; TRBD1 agrees at 9 bases. CDR1 LGHNA and CDR2 YNFKEQ come from the germline V gene. The CDR3 covers 14 residues. V shed 3 bases and J 2 bases; nucleotides not matched to a gene: 1. The CDR3: CASSQGQGNTEAFF. CDR3 DNA: TGTGCCAGCAGCCAGGGACAGGGAAACACTGAAGCTTTCTTT.

V usage is TRBV20-1 and J usage is TRBJ2-1; unclear D gene. Deletions cut 6 bases from V and 5 bases from J, with 8 bases between. The CDR3 spans 11 residues. Per the germline V gene, CDR1 is DFQATT and CDR2 is SNEGSKA (reference sequence). The CDR3: CSAAWNNEQFF. CDR3 bases: TGCAGTGCGGCCTGGAACAATGAGCAGTTCTTC.

The J gene is TRBJ1-1, the V gene TRBV11-2; D is unresolved. V was cut by 0 bases and J by 8 bases, with 10 bases left in between. From germline, CDR1 is SGHAT and CDR2 FQNNGV. This CDR3 has 13 amino acids. CDR3 sequence reads: CASSLEIAREAFF. The CDR3 DNA is TGTGCCAGCAGCTTAGAGATCGCCAGGGAAGCTTTCTTT.

The J gene is TRBJ2-6, the V gene TRBV11-2; 9 nucleotides line up with TRBD1. CDR3 length equals 17 residues. V shed 4 bases and J 2 bases; nucleotides not matched to a gene: 6. Germline V gene lookup returns CDR1 SGHAT and CDR2 FQNNGV. CDR3 coding DNA: TGTGCCAGCAGCTGGGACAGGGAAGCTACTGGGGCCAACGTCCTGACTTTC. Its protein is CASSWDREATGANVLTF.

The chain has TRBV28 and TRBJ1-1; D not resolved. Trimming took 5 bases from V and 1 from J, leaving 17 bases between them. CDR1 and CDR2 (germline): MDHEN, SYDVKM. The CDR3 extends over 16 amino acids. The CDR3 reads CASSPVFVGGNTEAFF. CDR3 nucleotide sequence: TGTGCCAGCAGTCCCGTTTTTGTCGGTGGGAACACTGAAGCTTTCTTT.

The table lists this clone with a count of one. The chain employs TRBV27 and TRBJ1-5; D remains unclear. Germline lookup yields CDR1 MNHEY and CDR2 SMNVEV (reference sequence). V lost 0 bases to trimming and J lost 3 bases, with 12 bases between them. This CDR3 spans 16 amino acids. The CDR3 sequence is CASSLSAQAFNQPQHF. The CDR3 bases are TGTGCCAGCAGTTTATCCGCTCAGGCGTTCAATCAGCCCCAGCATTTT.

The chain links TRBV6-4 to TRBJ1-3; TRBD1 matches 10 bases. Germline CDR1 MRHNA, CDR2 SNTAGT. The J segment lost 8 bases and the V segment lost 9 bases, leaving 10 bases of the junction unmatched. The CDR3 is 14 amino acids. CDR3 sequence reads: CARSVDRGLDTIYF. The CDR3 nucleotides read TGTGCCAGGTCGGTCGACAGGGGGCTGGACACCATATATTTT.

V usage is TRBV6-5 and J usage is TRBJ1-3; perhaps TRBD1 as D (5 bases). This CDR3 region has 15 residues. Germline V lookup: CDR1 MNHEY, CDR2 SVGAGI. Trimming stripped 4 bases from V and 3 bases from J, with 13 bases between. Here the CDR3 DNA reads TGTGCCAGCAGTTTACTGGGGGGGAGTGGAAACACCATATATTTT. Translated, it gives CASSLLGGSGNTIYF.

This clone was seen only once. The gene calls are TRBV5-4 and TRBJ1-2; no clear D gene. The germline V gene has CDR1 SGHNT and CDR2 YYREEE (reference sequence). The CDR3 is 14 residues long. Deletions cut 4 bases from V and 0 bases from J, with 10 bases between. Here the CDR3 reads CASSPDLANYGYTF. CDR3 in DNA: TGTGCCAGCAGCCCGGACCTAGCTAACTATGGCTACACCTTC.

The chain carries TRBV18 and TRBJ1-4; 9 bases fit TRBD1. Per the germline V gene, CDR1 is KGHSH and CDR2 is LQKENI. Trimming took 6 bases from V and 6 from J; bases not matched to a gene: 8. CDR3 length: 15 residues. DNA of the CDR3: TGTGCCAGCTCTTTCACAGGGGGCTATGATGAAAAACTGTTTTTT. This sequence encodes CASSFTGGYDEKLFF.